These 18 T cell receptor beta chains were all obtained from the same sample, sequenced in a study of blood T cell repertoires in COVID-19. TCRdb keeps only in-frame clones here, not all; method: immunoSEQ multiplex PCR. The sample includes a few hundred thousand clones, about 86% seen only once; the top ten take about 4.7%. The sample comprised PBMCs or T cells enriched from blood (not recorded which). The origin of the receptors is a woman under 40 who had been exposed to COVID-19.

The V gene is TRBV2, the J gene TRBJ2-3; D is ambiguous. Germline V gene data show CDR1 as SNHLY and CDR2 as FYNNEI. The CDR3 sequence is 15 residues long. V dropped 8 bases and J dropped 0 bases, with 15 bases sitting between them. CDR3 loop: CASGSRRSSTDTQYF. CDR3 in DNA: TGTGCCAGCGGTAGTAGACGGAGCAGCACAGATACGCAGTATTTT.

This clone was detected only once. The V and J genes are TRBV6-5 and TRBJ1-2, with 8 nucleotides matching TRBD1. The J segment lost 8 bases and the V segment lost 2 bases, leaving 10 bases of the junction unmatched. This CDR3 comprises 15 residues. Germline V gives CDR1 MNHEY, CDR2 SVGAGI. CDR3 residues: CASSYHTGTGAGYTF. The CDR3 nucleotides read TGTGCCAGCAGTTACCACACCGGGACAGGAGCCGGCTACACCTTC.

This sequence joins TRBV2 and TRBJ2-2; D possibly corresponds to TRBD2 (6 bases). Germline CDR1 reads SNHLY; CDR2 reads FYNNEI. This CDR3 region has 13 residues. The germline V and J ends were trimmed by 6 bases and 5 bases, with 10 bases remaining between them. CDR3 coding DNA: TGTGCCAGCAGGGGGGGAGAAACCGGGGAGCTGTTTTTT. Protein sequence: CASRGGETGELFF.

The chain couples TRBV5-5 to TRBJ1-1; 9 bases align to TRBD1. Per germline, CDR1 SGHKS and CDR2 YYEKEE (reference sequence). This CDR3 region has 13 residues. V shed 5 bases, J shed 10 bases, and the junction held 9 bases outside the gene matches. In DNA, the CDR3 is TGTGCCAGCAGGCCGACAGGGGGAGGAAGAGCTTTCTTT. Protein: CASRPTGGGRAFF. The entire variable domain, with the rest obtained from reference TRBV5-5 and TRBJ1-1, is as follows: DAGVTQSPTHLIKTRGQQVTLRCSPISGHKSVSWYQQVLGQGPQFIFQYYEKEERGRGNFPDRFSARQFPNYSSELNVNALLLGDSALYLCASRPTGGGRAFFGQGTRLTVV.

V gene TRBV9 combines with J gene TRBJ2-1; 8 bases agree with TRBD2. CDR1 is SGDLS, CDR2 YYNGEE, per germline. CDR3 length: 15 residues. Losses at the gene ends were 0 bases for V and 9 bases for J; bases not matched to a gene: 8. CDR3 loop: CASSVGGERGIEQFF. The CDR3 DNA reads as TGTGCCAGCAGCGTAGGAGGGGAGCGGGGGATTGAGCAGTTCTTC. The variable domain in full, completed from reference TRBV9 and TRBJ2-1, reads DSGVTQTPKHLITATGQRVTLRCSPRSGDLSVYWYQQSLDQGLQFLIQYYNGEERAKGNILERFSAQQFPDLHSELNLSSLELGDSALYFCASSVGGERGIEQFFGPGTRLTVL.

The chain recombines TRBV11-2 with TRBJ2-1; 8 nucleotides match TRBD1. Germline V lookup: CDR1 SGHAT, CDR2 FQNNGV. The CDR3 has 14 amino acids. V shed 5 bases, J shed 7 bases, and the junction held 7 bases outside the gene matches. The CDR3: CASSLGTGGNEQFF. Written as DNA, the CDR3 is TGTGCCAGCAGCCTAGGGACAGGAGGGAATGAGCAGTTCTTC.

The genes are TRBV6-5 and TRBJ1-2; D gene unclear. In germline, CDR1 is MNHEY, CDR2 SVGAGI. The CDR3 is 15 amino acids. Trimming shortened V by 7 bases and J by 3 bases, and 18 bases separated the two germline ends. The CDR3 spells CASTPRGVVDYGYTF. DNA of the CDR3: TGTGCCAGCACTCCACGCGGGGTTGTTGACTATGGCTACACCTTC.

This chain joins TRBV29-1 and TRBJ2-2, with 7 positions matching TRBD1. Germline values: CDR1 SQVTM, CDR2 ANQGSEA. The CDR3 covers 14 residues. V lost 4 bases, J lost 0 bases, and 2 bases stayed unmatched. CDR3 in amino acids: CSVAQGPNTGELFF. The CDR3 DNA follows: TGCAGCGTTGCACAGGGGCCGAACACCGGGGAGCTGTTTTTT.

The chain joins TRBV29-1 to TRBJ1-4; maybe TRBD1 (5 bases). The CDR3 is made up of 11 amino acids. Germline V gene data show CDR1 as SQVTM and CDR2 as ANQGSEA. Trimming took off 7 bases at V and 4 bases at J, with 7 bases between the two ends. In DNA, the CDR3 is TGCAGCGGACAGTTTAATGAAAAACTGTTTTTT. This sequence encodes CSGQFNEKLFF.

J is TRBJ2-5 and V is TRBV24-1, with TRBD1 identical over 7 bases. The ends lost 2 bases at V and 1 base at J; junction bases unmatched: 0. The CDR3 extends over 14 amino acids. In germline, CDR1 is KGHDR, CDR2 SFDVKD. CDR3 sequence reads: CATSDWDSQETQYF. CDR3 coding DNA: TGTGCCACCAGTGATTGGGACAGCCAAGAGACCCAGTACTTC.

This clone was observed a few times. The CDR3 is CASSTEYRGATEAFF. The CDR3 nucleotides are TGTGCCAGCAGTACCGAATACAGGGGAGCCACTGAAGCTTTCTTT. The chain links TRBV6-5 to TRBJ1-1, with 7 bases matching TRBD1. Germline trimming cut 5 bases from V and 4 bases from J; bases unmatched to any gene: 10. Germline CDR1 is MNHEY and CDR2 is SVGAGI. There are 15 residues in the CDR3.

The chain links TRBV12-5 to TRBJ2-1; 8 bases agree with TRBD1. Germline CDR1 LGHNT, CDR2 FRNRAP. The trim removed 3 bases at V and 5 bases at J, leaving 12 bases unmatched. CDR3 size: 17 residues. CDR3 protein: CASGLGLTGTGDNEQFF. As DNA, the CDR3 is TGTGCTAGTGGTTTAGGACTCACCGGGACAGGCGACAATGAGCAGTTCTTC.

This rearrangement joins TRBV4-2 to TRBJ1-4; TRBD1 agrees at 8 bases. V was clipped by 3 bases and J by 8 bases; unmatched bases: 5. The length of the CDR3 is 14 residues. CDR1 and CDR2 (germline): LGHNA, YNFKEQ. The CDR3 DNA reads as TGTGCCAGCAGCCAGCAGGGGGCGAGGGAAAAACTGTTTTTT. Protein: CASSQQGAREKLFF.

The table lists this clone with a count of one. The rearrangement uses TRBV5-4 and TRBJ2-3; 10 nucleotides agree with TRBD1. Unmatched junction bases numbered 9, after V lost 2 bases and J lost 9 bases. Germline CDR1 SGHNT, CDR2 YYREEE (reference sequence). The CDR3 has 15 residues. CDR3 sequence reads: CASSFRQGASETQYF. Written as DNA, the CDR3 is TGTGCCAGCAGCTTTCGACAGGGGGCCTCGGAGACGCAGTATTTT.

The gene calls are TRBV11-2 and TRBJ2-7; D gene uncertain. V was pared by 1 base and J by 3 bases, with 7 bases between. Germline CDR1 is SGHAT and CDR2 is FQNNGV. The CDR3 covers 13 residues. This CDR3 reads CASSLGQIYEQYF. The CDR3 DNA follows: TGTGCCAGCAGCTTAGGTCAGATCTACGAGCAGTACTTC.

The chain combines TRBV18 with TRBJ1-6, with D perhaps TRBD1 (5 bases). CDR1 is KGHSH, CDR2 LQKENI, per germline. Trimming cost V 4 bases and J 2 bases, with 24 bases left between them. The CDR3 has 20 residues. DNA of the CDR3: TGTGCCAGCTCACGCGGGGTTTCAGGGATGCTTGGTGCCTATAATTCACCCCTCCACTTT. Translated, it gives CASSRGVSGMLGAYNSPLHF.

This chain links TRBV24-1 with TRBJ1-2, with 10 positions matching TRBD1. The CDR3 spans 14 residues. Germline CDR1 KGHDR, CDR2 SFDVKD. With V trimmed by 4 bases and J by 8 bases, 6 bases remained unmatched. The DNA for the CDR3 is TGTGCCACCAGTGACCCGGGACAGGGGAAGGGCTACACCTTC. Translated: CATSDPGQGKGYTF.

This sequence joins TRBV18 and TRBJ1-1; no firm D call. V was cut by 3 bases and J by 3 bases, with 14 bases left in between. Germline V CDR1 and CDR2: KGHSH, LQKENI. This CDR3 is 15 amino acids long. The DNA of the CDR3 is TGTGCCAGCTCACCTCTGCGGGGAGGGCACACTGAAGCTTTCTTT. Translation: CASSPLRGGHTEAFF.